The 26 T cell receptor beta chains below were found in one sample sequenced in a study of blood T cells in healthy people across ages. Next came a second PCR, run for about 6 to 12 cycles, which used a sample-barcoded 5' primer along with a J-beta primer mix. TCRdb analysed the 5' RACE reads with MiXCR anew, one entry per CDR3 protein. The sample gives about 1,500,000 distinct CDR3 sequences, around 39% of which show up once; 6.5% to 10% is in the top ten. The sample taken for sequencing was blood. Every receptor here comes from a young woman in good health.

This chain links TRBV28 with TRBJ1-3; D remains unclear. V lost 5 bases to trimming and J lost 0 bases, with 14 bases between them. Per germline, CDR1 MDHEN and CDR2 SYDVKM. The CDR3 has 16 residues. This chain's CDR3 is CASSLSAASSGNTIYF. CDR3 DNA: TGTGCCAGCAGTCTCTCGGCGGCAAGCTCTGGAAACACCATATATTTT. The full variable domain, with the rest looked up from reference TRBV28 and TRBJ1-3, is DVKVTQSSRYLVKRTGEKVFLECVQDMDHENMFWYRQDPGLGLRLIYFSYDVKMKEKGDIPEGYSVSREKKERFSLILESASTNQTSMYLCASSLSAASSGNTIYFGEGSWLTVV.

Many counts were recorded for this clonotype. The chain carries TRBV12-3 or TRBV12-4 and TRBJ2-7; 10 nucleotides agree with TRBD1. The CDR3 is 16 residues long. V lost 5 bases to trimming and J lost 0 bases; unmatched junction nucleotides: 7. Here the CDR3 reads CASSDPGQGRSYEQYF. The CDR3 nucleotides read TGTGCCAGCAGTGATCCGGGACAGGGGCGCTCCTACGAGCAGTACTTC.

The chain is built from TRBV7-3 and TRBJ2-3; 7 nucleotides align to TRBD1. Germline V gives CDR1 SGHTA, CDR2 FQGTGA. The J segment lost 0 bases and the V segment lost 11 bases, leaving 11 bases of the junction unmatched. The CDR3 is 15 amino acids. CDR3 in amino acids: CAGGVGQFSTDTQYF. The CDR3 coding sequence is TGTGCCGGCGGAGTGGGACAGTTTAGCACAGATACGCAGTATTTT.

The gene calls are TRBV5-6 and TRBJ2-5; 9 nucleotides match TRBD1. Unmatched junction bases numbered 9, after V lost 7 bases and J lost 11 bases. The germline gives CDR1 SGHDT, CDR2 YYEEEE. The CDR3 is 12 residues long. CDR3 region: CASGQGFQEQYF. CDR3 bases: TGTGCCAGCGGACAGGGGTTCCAGGAGCAGTACTTC.

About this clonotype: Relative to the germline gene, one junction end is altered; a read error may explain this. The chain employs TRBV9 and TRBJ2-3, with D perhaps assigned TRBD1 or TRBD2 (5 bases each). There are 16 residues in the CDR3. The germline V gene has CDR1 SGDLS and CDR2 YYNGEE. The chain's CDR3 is CASRQESGASTGTQYF. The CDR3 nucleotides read TGTGCCAGCAGACAGGAATCGGGTGCTAGCACAGGTACGCAGTATTTT.

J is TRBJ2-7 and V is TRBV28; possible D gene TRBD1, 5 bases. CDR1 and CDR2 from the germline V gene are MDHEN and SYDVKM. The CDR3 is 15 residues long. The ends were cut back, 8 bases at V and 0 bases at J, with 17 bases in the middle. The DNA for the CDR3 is TGTGCCAGCGCTAGGAGAACAGACAGCTCCTACGAGCAGTACTTC. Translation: CASARRTDSSYEQYF. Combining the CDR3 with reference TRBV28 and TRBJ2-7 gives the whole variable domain DVKVTQSSRYLVKRTGEKVFLECVQDMDHENMFWYRQDPGLGLRLIYFSYDVKMKEKGDIPEGYSVSREKKERFSLILESASTNQTSMYLCASARRTDSSYEQYFGPGTRLTVT.

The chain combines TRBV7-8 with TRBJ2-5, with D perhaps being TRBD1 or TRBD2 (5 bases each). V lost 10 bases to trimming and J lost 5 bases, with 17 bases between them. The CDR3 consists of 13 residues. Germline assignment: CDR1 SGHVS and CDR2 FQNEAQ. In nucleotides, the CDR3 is TGTGCCAACACCCCAGAGGGGTGGGAGACCCAGTACTTC. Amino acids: CANTPEGWETQYF.

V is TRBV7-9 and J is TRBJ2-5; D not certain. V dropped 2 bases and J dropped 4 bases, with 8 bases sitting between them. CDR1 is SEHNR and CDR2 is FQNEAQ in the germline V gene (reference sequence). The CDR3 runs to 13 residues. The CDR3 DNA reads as TGTGCCAGCAGCTTAAATCCGGCAGAGACCCAGTACTTC. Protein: CASSLNPAETQYF.

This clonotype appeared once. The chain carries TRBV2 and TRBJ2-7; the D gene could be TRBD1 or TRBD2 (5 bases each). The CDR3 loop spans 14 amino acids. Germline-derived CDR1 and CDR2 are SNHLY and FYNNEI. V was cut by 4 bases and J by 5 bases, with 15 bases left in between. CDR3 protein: CASSVERGAHEQYF. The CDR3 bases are TGTGCCAGCAGTGTGGAGCGAGGGGCACACGAGCAGTACTTC.

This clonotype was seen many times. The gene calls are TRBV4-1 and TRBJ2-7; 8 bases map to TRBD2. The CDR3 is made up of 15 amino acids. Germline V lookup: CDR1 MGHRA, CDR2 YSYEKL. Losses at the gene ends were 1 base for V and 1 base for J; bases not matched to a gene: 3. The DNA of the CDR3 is TGCGCCAGCAGCCAAGCCGGGACTAGTTCCTACGAGCAGTACTTC. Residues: CASSQAGTSSYEQYF.

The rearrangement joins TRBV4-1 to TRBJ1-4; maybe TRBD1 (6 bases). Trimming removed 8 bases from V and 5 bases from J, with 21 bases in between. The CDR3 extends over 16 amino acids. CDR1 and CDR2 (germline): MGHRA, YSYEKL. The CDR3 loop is CASSRGVGGLNEKLFF. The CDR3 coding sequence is TGCGCCAGCTCTAGGGGGGTGGGGGGGCTCAATGAAAAACTGTTTTTT.

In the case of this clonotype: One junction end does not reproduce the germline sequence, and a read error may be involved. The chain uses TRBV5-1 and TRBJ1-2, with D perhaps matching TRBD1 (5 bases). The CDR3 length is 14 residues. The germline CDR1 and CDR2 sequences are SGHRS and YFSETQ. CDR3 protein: CASRDTGGPYGCTF. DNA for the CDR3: TGCGCCAGCAGGGATACAGGAGGACCCTATGGCTGCACCTTC.

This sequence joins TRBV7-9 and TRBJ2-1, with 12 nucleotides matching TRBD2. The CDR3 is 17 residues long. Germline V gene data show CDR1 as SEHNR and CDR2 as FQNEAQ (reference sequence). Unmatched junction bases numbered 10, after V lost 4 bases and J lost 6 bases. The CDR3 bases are TGTGCCAGCAGCTCATCCCGACTAGCGGGAGTGTTCAATGAGCAGTTCTTC. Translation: CASSSSRLAGVFNEQFF.

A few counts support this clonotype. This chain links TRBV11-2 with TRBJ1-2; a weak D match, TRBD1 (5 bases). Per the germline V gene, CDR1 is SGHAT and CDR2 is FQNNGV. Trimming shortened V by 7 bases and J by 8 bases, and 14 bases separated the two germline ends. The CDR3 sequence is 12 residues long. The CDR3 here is CASKVQGRGYTF. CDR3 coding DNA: TGTGCCAGCAAAGTTCAGGGTAGAGGCTACACCTTC.

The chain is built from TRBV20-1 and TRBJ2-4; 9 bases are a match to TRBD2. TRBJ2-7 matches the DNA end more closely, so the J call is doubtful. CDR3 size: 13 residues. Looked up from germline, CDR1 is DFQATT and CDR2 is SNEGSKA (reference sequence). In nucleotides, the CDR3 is TGCAGTGCCTATAGCGGGGGATTGGACGAGCAGTACTTC. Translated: CSAYSGGLDEQYF.

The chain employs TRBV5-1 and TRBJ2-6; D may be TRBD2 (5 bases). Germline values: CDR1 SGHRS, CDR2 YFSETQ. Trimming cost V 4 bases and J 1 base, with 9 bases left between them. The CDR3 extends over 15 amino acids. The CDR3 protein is CASSDGVSGANVLTF. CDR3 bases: TGCGCCAGCAGCGACGGGGTTTCTGGGGCCAACGTCCTGACTTTC.

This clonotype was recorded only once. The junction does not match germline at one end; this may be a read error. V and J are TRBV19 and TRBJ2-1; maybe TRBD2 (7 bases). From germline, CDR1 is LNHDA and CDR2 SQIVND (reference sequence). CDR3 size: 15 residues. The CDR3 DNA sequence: TGTGCCAGTAGGGGGGGGCTACTCTCCTACAATGAGAAGTTCTTC. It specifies CASRGGLLSYNEKFF.

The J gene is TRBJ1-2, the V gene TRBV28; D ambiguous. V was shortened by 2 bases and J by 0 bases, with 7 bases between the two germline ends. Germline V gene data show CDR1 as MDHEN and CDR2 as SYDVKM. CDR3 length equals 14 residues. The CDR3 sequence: CASSLQTSNYGYTF. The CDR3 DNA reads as TGTGCCAGCAGTTTACAGACATCTAACTATGGCTACACCTTC.

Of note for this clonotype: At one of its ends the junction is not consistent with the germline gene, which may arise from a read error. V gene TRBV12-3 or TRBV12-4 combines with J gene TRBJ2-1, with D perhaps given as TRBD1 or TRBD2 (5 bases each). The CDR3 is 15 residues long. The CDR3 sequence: CASSAGTDYYNAQFF. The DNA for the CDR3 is TGTGCCAGCAGTGCCGGGACGGATTACTACAATGCGCAGTTCTTC.

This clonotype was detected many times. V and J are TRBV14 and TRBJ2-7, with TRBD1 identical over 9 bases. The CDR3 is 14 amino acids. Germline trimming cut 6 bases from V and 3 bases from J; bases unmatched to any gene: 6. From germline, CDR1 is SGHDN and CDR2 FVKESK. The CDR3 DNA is TGTGCCAGCAGTCCCGGGACAGGGATCTACGAGCAGTACTTC. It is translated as CASSPGTGIYEQYF.

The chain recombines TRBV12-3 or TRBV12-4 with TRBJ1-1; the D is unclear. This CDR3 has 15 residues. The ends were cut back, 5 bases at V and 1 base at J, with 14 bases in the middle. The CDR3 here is CASSGRGGGNTEAFF. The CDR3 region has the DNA TGTGCCAGCAGTGGAAGAGGAGGAGGGAACACTGAAGCTTTCTTT.

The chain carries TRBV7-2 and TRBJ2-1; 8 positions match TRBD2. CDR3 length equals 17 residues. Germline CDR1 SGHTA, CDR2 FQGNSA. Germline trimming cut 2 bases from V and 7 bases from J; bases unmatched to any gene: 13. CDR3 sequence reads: CASSLTGAGALGNEQFF. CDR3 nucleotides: TGTGCCAGCAGCTTAACTGGAGCGGGGGCCCTGGGGAATGAGCAGTTCTTC.

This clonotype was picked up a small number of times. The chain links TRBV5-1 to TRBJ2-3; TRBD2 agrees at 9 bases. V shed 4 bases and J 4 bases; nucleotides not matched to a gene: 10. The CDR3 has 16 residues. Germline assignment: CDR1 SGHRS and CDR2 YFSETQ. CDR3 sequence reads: CASSPSGTSIADTQYF. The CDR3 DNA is TGCGCCAGCAGCCCATCCGGGACTAGCATAGCAGATACGCAGTATTTT.

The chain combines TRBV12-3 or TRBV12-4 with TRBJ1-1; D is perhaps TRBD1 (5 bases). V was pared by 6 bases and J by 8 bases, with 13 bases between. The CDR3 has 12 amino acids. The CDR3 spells CASRRQLHEAFF. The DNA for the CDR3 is TGTGCCAGCAGGCGACAGTTACACGAAGCTTTCTTT.

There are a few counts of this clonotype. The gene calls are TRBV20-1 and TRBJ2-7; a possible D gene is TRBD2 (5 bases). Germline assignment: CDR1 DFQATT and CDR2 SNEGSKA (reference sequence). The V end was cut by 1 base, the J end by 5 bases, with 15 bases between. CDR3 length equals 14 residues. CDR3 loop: CSARGKNGVNEQYF. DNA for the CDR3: TGCAGTGCTAGAGGAAAGAACGGGGTGAACGAGCAGTACTTC.

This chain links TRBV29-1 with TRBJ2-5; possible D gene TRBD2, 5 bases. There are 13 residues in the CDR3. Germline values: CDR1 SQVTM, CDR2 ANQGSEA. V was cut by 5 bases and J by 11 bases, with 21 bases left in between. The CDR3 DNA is TGCAGCGTTCCCGGACTGTTCTCTGGGGAGCAGTACTTC. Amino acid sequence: CSVPGLFSGEQYF. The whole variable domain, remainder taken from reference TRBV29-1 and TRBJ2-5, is SAVISQKPSRDICQRGTSLTIQCQVDSQVTMMFWYRQQPGQSLTLIATANQGSEATYESGFVIDKFPISRPNLTFSTLTVSNMSPEDSSIYLCSVPGLFSGEQYFGPGTRLLVL.